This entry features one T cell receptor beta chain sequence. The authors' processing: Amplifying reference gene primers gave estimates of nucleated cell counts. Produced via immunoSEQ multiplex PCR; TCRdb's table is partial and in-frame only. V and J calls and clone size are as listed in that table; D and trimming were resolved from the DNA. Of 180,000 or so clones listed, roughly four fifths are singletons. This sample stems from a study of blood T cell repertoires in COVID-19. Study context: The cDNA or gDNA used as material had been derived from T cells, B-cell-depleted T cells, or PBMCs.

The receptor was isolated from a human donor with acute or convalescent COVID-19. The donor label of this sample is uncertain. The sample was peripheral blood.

The CDR3 DNA reads as TGTGCCAGCAGGGTGGGACTAGCGGTTTTTACCGGGGAGCTGTTTTTT. Its protein is CASRVGLAVFTGELFF. This rearrangement joins TRBV2 to TRBJ2-2; 11 nucleotides line up with TRBD2. Germline lookup yields CDR1 SNHLY and CDR2 FYNNEI. The length of the CDR3 is 16 residues. V lost 6 bases and J lost 5; bases outside the gene matches: 8.